A selection of T cell receptor beta chains follows, all from one sample in a study of T cell clones after liver transplantation. Here immunoSEQ multiplex PCR was the method, and the copy in TCRdb shows in-frame clones only, minus some. The sample includes tens of thousands of clones, roughly 85% of them seen just once. The sequences come from CD4+ T cells from blood, collected 45 to 46 months after liver transplant. All receptors derive from a human patient who received a liver transplant. Some T cells may be graft donor cells. Each CDR3 is given with its conserved first and last residue.

>13|TRBJ2-1|TRBV15
CATSRDVEAEQFF
>16|TRBJ2-5|TRBV6-5
CASSYSPSGGQETQYF
>16|TRBJ2-3|TRBV19
CASSTPLTGGADTQYF
>14|TRBJ1-5|TRBV6-6
CASSSTGGNQPQHF
>14|TRBJ2-3|TRBV27
CASSWGRVTDTQYF
>17|TRBJ2-3|TRBV4-1
CASSQELREGSTDTQYF
>13|TRBJ1-2|TRBV7-8
CASSFRDHYGYTF
>14|TRBJ2-3|TRBV9
CASSPRDHTDTQYF
>16|TRBJ1-3|TRBV28
CASSPSPLKTGNTIYF
>16|TRBJ2-2|TRBV7-2
CASSYQGWKNTGELFF
>13|TRBJ1-1|TRBV9
CASSVDGDTEAFF
>14|TRBJ1-1|TRBV7-2
CASSPELMNTEAFF
>14|TRBJ2-1|TRBV30
CAWSTLGHGYEQFF
>16|TRBJ2-7|TRBV6-1
CASSERRQGGSYEQYF
>11|TRBJ2-1|TRBV5-1
CASSQDREQFF
>17|TRBJ2-7|TRBV28
CASRPQGAMGKSYEQYF
>15|TRBJ2-7|TRBV5-1
CASSSTGGTFYEQYF
>17|TRBJ1-5|TRBV4-1
CASSQGDSLYSNQPQHF
>14|TRBJ1-4|TRBV5-1
CASSFADSNEKLFF
>11|TRBJ1-5|TRBV20-1
CSAPTHLAQHF
>15|TRBJ2-2|TRBV29-1
CSVEEASGLTGELFF
>13|TRBJ2-7|TRBV27
CASSPTVSYEQYF
>14|TRBJ2-5|TRBV11-3
CASSLGGGEETQYF
>15|TRBJ1-2|TRBV28
CAGSRDLSGDYGYTF
>16|TRBJ2-1|TRBV5-6
CASSSDRGEIYNEQFF
>14|TRBJ2-7|TRBV19
CASSEQPDHLEQYF
>17|TRBJ2-1|TRBV27
CASSPPWGSGSYGEQFF
>16|TRBJ2-2|TRBV6-6
CASSYFGQSWTGELFF
>15|TRBJ2-7|TRBV10-3
CAISESPAGEREQYF
>16|TRBJ2-1|TRBV9
CASSVTGGGAGDEQFF
>13|TRBJ2-5|TRBV5-4
CASSFLATETQYF
>16|TRBJ2-1|TRBV15
CATSRGQLAGNNEQFF
>13|TRBJ2-7|TRBV6-5
CASSRVGSYEQYF
>15|TRBJ2-1|TRBV7-9
CASSLGDSSYNEQFF
>14|TRBJ2-5|TRBV9
CASSPVGPTETQYF
>13|TRBJ2-7|TRBV7-2
CASSFGQSYEQYF
>15|TRBJ2-1|TRBV4-1
CASSQGRLAYNEQFF
>15|TRBJ2-7|TRBV14
CASSRASGSAEEQYF
>15|TRBJ1-3|TRBV5-1
CASSLVWAAGNTIYF
>16|TRBJ2-1|TRBV5-5
CASSLWTGSSYNEQFF
>15|TRBJ2-1|TRBV5-4
CASSLPVAGPQEQFF
>11|TRBJ2-1|TRBV20-1
CSAIQGNEQFF
>15|TRBJ2-4|TRBV11-2
CASSSRRGTKNIQYF
>14|TRBJ1-2|TRBV28
CASSLGIGGYGYTF
>14|TRBJ2-3|TRBV7-6
CASSSPLRTDTQYF
>12|TRBJ2-3|TRBV9
CASSGWTKTQYF
>16|TRBJ1-1|TRBV9
CASSVQSNREGAEAFF
>15|TRBJ2-7|TRBV30
CAWSVLAGVYYEQYF
>14|TRBJ2-3|TRBV9
CASSANPTADTQYF
>14|TRBJ2-3|TRBV12-5
CASGFGGSPGTQYF
>15|TRBJ1-1|TRBV4-2
CASSQDLGPNTEAFF
>14|TRBJ2-1|TRBV2
CASNNRASYNEQFF
>12|TRBJ2-5|TRBV9
CASSGRFETQYF